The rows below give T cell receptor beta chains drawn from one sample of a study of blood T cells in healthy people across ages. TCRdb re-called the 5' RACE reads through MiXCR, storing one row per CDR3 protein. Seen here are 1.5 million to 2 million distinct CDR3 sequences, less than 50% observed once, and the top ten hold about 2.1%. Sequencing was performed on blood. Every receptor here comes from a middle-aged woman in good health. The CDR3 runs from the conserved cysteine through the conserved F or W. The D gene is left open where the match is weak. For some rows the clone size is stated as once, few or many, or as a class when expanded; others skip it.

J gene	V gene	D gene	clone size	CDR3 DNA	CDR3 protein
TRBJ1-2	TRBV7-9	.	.	TGTGCCAGCAGCCCCCCCAGGACAGCTTATGGCTACACCTTC	CASSPPRTAYGYTF
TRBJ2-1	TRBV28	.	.	TGTGCCAGCCGATACATACAGGGAACCTACAATGAGCAGTTCTTC	CASRYIQGTYNEQFF
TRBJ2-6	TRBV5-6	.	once	TGTGCCAGCAGCTTGAGGGTGGGAGCTGGGGCCAACGTCCTGACTTTC	CASSLRVGAGANVLTF
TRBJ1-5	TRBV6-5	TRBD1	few	TGTGCCAGCAGTTATCAGGGGGGTCAGCCCCAGCATTTT	CASSYQGGQPQHF
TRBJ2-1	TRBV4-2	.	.	TGTGCCAACATGAGCGTACAGGCCCTAATTGGAAACAATGAGCAGTTCTTC	CANMSVQALIGNNEQFF
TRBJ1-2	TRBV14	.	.	TGTGCCAGCAGCCGCTACGGGTCCAACTATGGCTACACCTTC	CASSRYGSNYGYTF
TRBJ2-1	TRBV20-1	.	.	TGCAGTGCTAGCTCCGGGGCGAGCATCCAATACAATGAGCAGTTCTTC	CSASSGASIQYNEQFF
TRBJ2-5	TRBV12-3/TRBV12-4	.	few	TGTGCCTCAAGCTCACGGGGCAGGGGCTTCGGAACCCAGTACTTC	CASSSRGRGFGTQYF
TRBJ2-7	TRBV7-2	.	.	TGTGCCAGCACTAGCGTCAGGGTCGGGGACGAGCAGTACTTC	CASTSVRVGDEQYF
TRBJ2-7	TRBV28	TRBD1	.	TGTGCCAGCAGTACTGACAGGGATCACGAGCAGTACTTC	CASSTDRDHEQYF
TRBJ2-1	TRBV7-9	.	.	TGTGCCAGCAGCCCCTTGAAGGGCTCCTACAATGAGCAGTTCTTC	CASSPLKGSYNEQFF
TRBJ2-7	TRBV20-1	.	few	TGCAGTGCTCGTGGCGATCCGTCGTCCTACGAGCAGTACTTC	CSARGDPSSYEQYF
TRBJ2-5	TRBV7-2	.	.	TGTGCCAGCAGCTTAGTGGTAGGGGGATTCCAAGAGACCCAGTACTTC	CASSLVVGGFQETQYF
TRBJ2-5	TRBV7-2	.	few	TGTGCCAGCAGCTTAAGGTCCCGGGAGACCCAGTACTTC	CASSLRSRETQYF
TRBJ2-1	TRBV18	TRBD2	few	TGTGCCAGCTCACCGGGTCGGGGGGGCCCAGGTGAGCAGTTCTTC	CASSPGRGGPGEQFF
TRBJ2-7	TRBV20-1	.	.	TGCAGTGCTAGTGGACTGCCGGATACCTACGAGCAGTACTTC	CSASGLPDTYEQYF
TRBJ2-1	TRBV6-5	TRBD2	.	TGTGCCAGCAGTTACCGACCTGGGACTAGCGGGGGTACCTACAATGAGCAGTTCTTC	CASSYRPGTSGGTYNEQFF
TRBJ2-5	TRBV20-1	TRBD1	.	TGCAGTGCATTGCCGGGACAGGGGTACAATGAGCAGTACTTC	CSALPGQGYNEQYF
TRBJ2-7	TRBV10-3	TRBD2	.	TGTGCCATCAGTGAGTCGGAGACTAGCAGCAACGAGCAGTACTTC	CAISESETSSNEQYF
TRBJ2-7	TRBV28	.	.	TGTGCCAGCATGAGAGGGACCCACTACGAGCAGTACTTC	CASMRGTHYEQYF
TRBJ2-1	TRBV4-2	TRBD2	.	TGTGCCAGCAGCCATCGTAGCGGGGGGGCTTCGAGGGATGAGCAGTTCTTC	CASSHRSGGASRDEQFF
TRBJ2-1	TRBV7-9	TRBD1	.	TGTGCCAGCAGCCCCGTAGAGTTTGGGGGACAGGGGGCGTTGAATGAGCAGTTCTTC	CASSPVEFGGQGALNEQFF
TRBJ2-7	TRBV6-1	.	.	TGTGCCAGCAGTGGCCCGCCGGAAGAGCAGTACTTC	CASSGPPEEQYF
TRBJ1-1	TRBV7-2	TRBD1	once	TGTGCCAGCAGTCTACAGGGGGTCTTGTACACTGAAGCTTTCTTT	CASSLQGVLYTEAFF
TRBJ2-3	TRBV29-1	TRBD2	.	TGCAGCGTTGGGGGGGGTGCAAGGGATACGCAGTATTTT	CSVGGGARDTQYF
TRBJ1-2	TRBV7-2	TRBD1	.	TGTGCCAGCAGCTCAGCGTTCGACAGGGCCAACTATGGCTACACCTTC	CASSSAFDRANYGYTF
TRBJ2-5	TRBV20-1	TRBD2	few	TGCAGTGCTAGAGGTCGACTAGCCGGAGAGACCCAGTACTTC	CSARGRLAGETQYF
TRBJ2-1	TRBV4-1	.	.	TGCGCCAGCAGCCACCGCGTGGGGGCTGGCGACAATGAGCAGTTCTTC	CASSHRVGAGDNEQFF
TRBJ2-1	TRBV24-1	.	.	TGTGCCACCAGTGACCCCTTGAGGGCTGAGCAGTTCTTC	CATSDPLRAEQFF
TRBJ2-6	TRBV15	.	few	TGTGCCACCAGCAGCGTTCTTGGCTCTGGGGCCAACGTCCTGACTTTC	CATSSVLGSGANVLTF
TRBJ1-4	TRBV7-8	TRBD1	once	TGTGCCAGCAGCCCCACGACAGGGGGAGAAAAACTGTTTTTT	CASSPTTGGEKLFF
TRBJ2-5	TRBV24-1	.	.	TGTGCCACCAGTGCCAGAGGTAGGGGTTTAGGCGAGACCCAGTACTTC	CATSARGRGLGETQYF
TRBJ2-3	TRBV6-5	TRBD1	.	TGTGCCAGCACACCCCTCGGACAGGGAGCAGATACGCAGTATTTT	CASTPLGQGADTQYF
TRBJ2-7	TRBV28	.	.	TGTGCCAGCAGAAGCAGCCCGTCCCCCCTAACAGCATTGGGCTACGAGCAGTACTTC	CASRSSPSPLTALGYEQYF
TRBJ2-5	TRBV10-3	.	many	TGTGCCATCAGTGGGGACAACCAAGAGACCCAGTACTTC	CAISGDNQETQYF
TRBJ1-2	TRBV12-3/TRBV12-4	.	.	TGTGCCAGCAGTTTGACCTGTGGCAGTTGTCGATATGGCTACACCTTC	CASSLTCGSCRYGYTF
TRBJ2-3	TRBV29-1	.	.	TGCAGCGTCGTGGGGGTAGATGCGCAGTATTTT	CSVVGVDAQYF
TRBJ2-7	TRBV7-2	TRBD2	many	TGTGCCAGCAGCTTAGGCTGGAGCGGGGGGGCCTACGAGCAGTACTTC	CASSLGWSGGAYEQYF
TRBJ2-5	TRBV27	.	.	TGTGCCAGCAGTTTTGAGGGGCGAAGGGAGACCCAGTACTTC	CASSFEGRRETQYF
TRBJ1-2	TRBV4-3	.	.	TGCGCCAGCAGCCAAGTCGGCAGGGAAGACTATGGCTACACCTTC	CASSQVGREDYGYTF
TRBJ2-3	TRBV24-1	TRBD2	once	TGTGCCACCAGTGCTGGGCGGGGGGTCACAGATACGCAGTATTTT	CATSAGRGVTDTQYF
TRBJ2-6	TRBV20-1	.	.	TGCAGTGGCAGAACCCTATCTGGGGTCAACGTCCTGACTTTC	CSGRTLSGVNVLTF
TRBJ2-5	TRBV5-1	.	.	TGCGCCAGCAGCTTAGGACTACATAAAGAGACCCAGTACTTC	CASSLGLHKETQYF
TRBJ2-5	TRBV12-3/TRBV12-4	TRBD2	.	TGTGCCAGCTCATCCCGGGAGGGGGTAGAGACCCAGTACTTC	CASSSREGVETQYF
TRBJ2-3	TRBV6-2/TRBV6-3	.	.	TGTGCCAGCGGTGGATTTGGTGGGGGGGCCGATACGCAGTATTTT	CASGGFGGGADTQYF
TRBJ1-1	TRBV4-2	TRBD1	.	TGTGCCAGCAGCCAAGAAGGGCAAACAGGGGGCTTGGACACTGAAGCTTTCTTT	CASSQEGQTGGLDTEAFF
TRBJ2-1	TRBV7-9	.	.	TGTGCCAGCAGCCGAAACCAGGGCACTGGCATAAATGAGCAGTTCTTC	CASSRNQGTGINEQFF
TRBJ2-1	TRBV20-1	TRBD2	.	TGCAGTGCTAGACTTAGCGGGTGGTCCTACAATGAGCAGTTCTTC	CSARLSGWSYNEQFF
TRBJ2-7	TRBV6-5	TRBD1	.	TGTGCCAGCACCACCCCGGGACAGGGCTTCGGCGAGCAGTACTTC	CASTTPGQGFGEQYF
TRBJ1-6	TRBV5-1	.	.	TGCGCCAGCAGTGCGGAGGGGAGTGATTCACCCCTCCACTTT	CASSAEGSDSPLHF
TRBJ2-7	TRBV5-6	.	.	TGTGCCAGCATCAGGGGTTCCTCCTACAATGAGCAGTACTTC	CASIRGSSYNEQYF
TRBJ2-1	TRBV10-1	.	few	TGCGCCAGCAGTGATGTCGGTAAAGGCTACAATGAGCAGTTCTTC	CASSDVGKGYNEQFF
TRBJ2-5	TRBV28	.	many	TGTGCCAGCAGTGTCAGTCTCTCCGGGACCCAGTACTTC	CASSVSLSGTQYF
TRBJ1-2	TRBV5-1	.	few	TGCGCCAGCAAGAGGCCGGGTGTGAACTATGGCTACACCTTC	CASKRPGVNYGYTF
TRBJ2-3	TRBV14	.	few	TGTGCCAGCAGCCGCCAGGGCAGACAGGCCCCGCAGGATACGCAGTATTTT	CASSRQGRQAPQDTQYF